These 18 T cell receptor beta chains were all obtained from the same sample, sequenced in a study of blood T cell repertoires in COVID-19. Clones were read by immunoSEQ multiplex PCR, and TCRdb kept only the in-frame ones, dropping some. The repertoire holds tens of thousands of clones, with around nine tenths as singletons. Sequencing used peripheral blood. The receptors come from a human donor with active COVID-19. The donor label of this sample is uncertain.

The chain is built from TRBV5-1 and TRBJ2-1, with 13 positions matching TRBD2. CDR1 and CDR2 (germline): SGHRS, YFSETQ. The CDR3 loop spans 17 amino acids. The V segment lost 1 base and the J segment 5 bases; nucleotides outside the gene matches: 6. This CDR3 is CASSLFYGLAGDNEQFF. CDR3 nucleotide sequence: TGCGCCAGCAGCTTGTTTTACGGACTAGCGGGAGACAATGAGCAGTTCTTC.

The gene calls are TRBV2 and TRBJ2-7; perhaps TRBD2 as D (5 bases). The CDR3 covers 12 residues. CDR1 is SNHLY and CDR2 is FYNNEI in the germline V gene. Between the trimmed V and J ends, which lost 1 base and 7 bases, there was a span of 8 bases. This CDR3 reads CASSEGGWEQYF. Here the CDR3 DNA reads TGTGCCAGCAGTGAAGGAGGGTGGGAGCAGTACTTC.

This sequence joins TRBV29-1 and TRBJ2-2, with D tentatively TRBD2 (6 bases). This CDR3 has 12 residues. The germline V gene encodes CDR1 SQVTM and CDR2 ANQGSEA. In DNA form, the CDR3 reads TGCGGCCACCTAGCGCGGACCGGGGAGCTGTTTTTT. It translates to CGHLARTGELFF.

The V call is TRBV4-2, the J call TRBJ2-5, with 15 bases matching TRBD2. V was clipped by 4 bases and J by 5 bases; unmatched bases: 8. Looked up from germline, CDR1 is LGHNA and CDR2 is YNFKEQ. The CDR3 is 17 amino acids. CDR3 protein: CASSLRTSGGVGETQYF. The CDR3 coding sequence is TGTGCCAGCAGCCTTCGGACTAGCGGGGGGGTCGGGGAGACCCAGTACTTC.

This clone was counted between two and nine times. The chain combines TRBV29-1 with TRBJ2-3, with D possibly TRBD1 on 6 matching bases. Trimming removed 0 bases at V and 3 bases at J, with 13 bases between. CDR1 SQVTM and CDR2 ANQGSEA come from the germline V gene. The CDR3 runs to 15 residues. In nucleotides, the CDR3 is TGCAGCGTTGAAGATTATGGACAGCCGACAGATACGCAGTATTTT. Residues: CSVEDYGQPTDTQYF.

The J gene is TRBJ2-7, the V gene TRBV19, with D possibly being TRBD2 (5 bases). Trimming pared 3 bases from V and 4 bases from J, leaving 7 bases between. Germline lookup yields CDR1 LNHDA and CDR2 SQIVND (reference sequence). The length of the CDR3 is 12 residues. This chain's CDR3 is CASSMRGYEQYF. The DNA for the CDR3 is TGTGCCAGTAGTATGCGCGGGTACGAGCAGTACTTC.

The genes are TRBV7-9 and TRBJ2-1; TRBD1 matches 10 bases. Germline-derived CDR1 and CDR2 are SEHNR and FQNEAQ (reference sequence). The J segment lost 5 bases and the V segment lost 0 bases, leaving 7 bases of the junction unmatched. The CDR3 spans 17 residues. For the CDR3, the DNA is TGTGCCAGCAGCTTAGCGGGTGGGGACAGGGGTAACAATGAGCAGTTCTTC. It is translated as CASSLAGGDRGNNEQFF.

In DNA form, the CDR3 reads TGCAGCTGCAGACAGGGGCTGAACTATGGCTACACCTTC. Its protein is CSCRQGLNYGYTF. The chain has TRBV29-1 and TRBJ1-2; TRBD1 aligns across 8 bases. V was clipped by 8 bases and J by 2 bases; unmatched bases: 7. This CDR3 is built from 13 residues. Per the germline V gene, CDR1 is SQVTM and CDR2 is ANQGSEA.

V is TRBV19 and J is TRBJ2-5; 9 nucleotides align to TRBD2. CDR1 and CDR2 from the germline V gene are LNHDA and SQIVND (reference sequence). J lost 2 bases, V lost 3 bases, and 10 bases had no gene match. The CDR3 loop spans 17 amino acids. In nucleotides, the CDR3 is TGTGCCAGTAGTATGGGTTCACTAGCGGGTTTTCAAGAGACCCAGTACTTC. Translating it yields CASSMGSLAGFQETQYF. Full variable domain (outside the CDR3, taken from reference TRBV19 and TRBJ2-5): DGGITQSPKYLFRKEGQNVTLSCEQNLNHDAMYWYRQDPGQGLRLIYYSQIVNDFQKGDIAEGYSVSREKKESFPLTVTSAQKNPTAFYLCASSMGSLAGFQETQYFGPGTRLLVL.

The chain couples TRBV7-3 to TRBJ2-1; D gene ambiguous. Germline V CDR1 and CDR2: SGHTA, FQGTGA. The CDR3 covers 15 residues. V lost 4 bases to trimming and J lost 4 bases, with 14 bases between them. The DNA for the CDR3 is TGTGCCAGCAGCTCGGTAGATCCGGTATACAATGAGCAGTTCTTC. Protein product: CASSSVDPVYNEQFF. The entire variable domain, with the rest obtained from reference TRBV7-3 and TRBJ2-1, is as follows: GAGVSQTPSNKVTEKGKYVELRCDPISGHTALYWYRQSLGQGPEFLIYFQGTGAADDSGLPNDRFFAVRPEGSVSTLKIQRTERGDSAVYLCASSSVDPVYNEQFFGPGTRLTVL.

The chain couples TRBV5-5 to TRBJ2-5, with TRBD2 matching over 13 bases. Trimming at V came to 4 bases and at J to 2 bases, leaving 5 bases not matched to a gene. This CDR3 is built from 16 residues. In germline, CDR1 is SGHKS, CDR2 YYEKEE (reference sequence). This CDR3 reads CASSPWTSGGQETQYF. CDR3 DNA: TGTGCCAGCAGCCCGTGGACTAGCGGGGGACAAGAGACCCAGTACTTC.

This chain connects TRBV28 to TRBJ2-1; perhaps TRBD1 as D (5 bases). Germline-derived CDR1 and CDR2 are MDHEN and SYDVKM. This CDR3 has 13 residues. Trimming pared 3 bases from V and 10 bases from J, leaving 13 bases between. The CDR3 spells CASSLVGAGEQFF. CDR3 DNA sequence: TGTGCCAGCAGTTTGGTTGGGGCAGGGGAGCAGTTCTTC.

This chain joins TRBV5-1 and TRBJ2-5; D is ambiguous. Trimming took off 0 bases at V and 5 bases at J, with 11 bases between the two ends. From germline, CDR1 is SGHRS and CDR2 YFSETQ. CDR3 size: 14 residues. The CDR3 region has the DNA TGCGCCAGCAGCTTGGCCCCGGGTTCCGAGACCCAGTACTTC. It codes for CASSLAPGSETQYF.

The rearrangement uses TRBV7-3 and TRBJ1-6; 7 bases line up with TRBD1. This CDR3 contains 14 residues. With 5 bases clipped from V and 6 bases from J, the junction kept 4 bases outside the gene matches. In germline, CDR1 is SGHTA, CDR2 FQGTGA. CDR3 nucleotides: TGTGCCAGCAGCGCCCGGGACAGTAATTCACCCCTCCACTTT. Translated, it gives CASSARDSNSPLHF. The entire variable domain, with the rest obtained from reference TRBV7-3 and TRBJ1-6, is as follows: GAGVSQTPSNKVTEKGKYVELRCDPISGHTALYWYRQSLGQGPEFLIYFQGTGAADDSGLPNDRFFAVRPEGSVSTLKIQRTERGDSAVYLCASSARDSNSPLHFGNGTRLTVT.

This clone was detected only a few times. The chain joins TRBV11-2 to TRBJ1-6, with 7 bases fitting TRBD1. CDR3 length: 13 amino acids. Germline loops: CDR1 SGHAT, CDR2 FQNNGV. V shed 5 bases and J 7 bases; nucleotides not matched to a gene: 2. CDR3 sequence (DNA): TGTGCCAGCAGCGGCAGGGGGAATTCACCCCTCCACTTT. Its translation: CASSGRGNSPLHF.

The chain links TRBV9 to TRBJ2-7; 11 bases match TRBD1. The V gene end was trimmed by 4 bases and the J gene end by 1 base; junction bases not matched to a gene: 10. The CDR3 has 17 residues. Germline V gene data show CDR1 as SGDLS and CDR2 as YYNGEE. CDR3 sequence reads: CASSPWTGGVFSYEQYF. CDR3 DNA: TGTGCCAGCAGCCCTTGGACAGGGGGCGTTTTTTCCTACGAGCAGTACTTC.

The gene calls are TRBV11-2 and TRBJ2-1; 9 bases are a match to TRBD2. With 5 bases clipped from V and 8 bases from J, the junction kept 16 bases outside the gene matches. CDR1 is SGHAT, CDR2 FQNNGV, per germline. The CDR3 is made up of 17 amino acids. CDR3 sequence (DNA): TGTGCCAGCAGCGATTGGAGGATGCGGGAGGGCCCCCATGAGCAGTTCTTC. It yields the protein CASSDWRMREGPHEQFF. Full variable domain (remainder filled in from reference TRBV11-2 and TRBJ2-1): EAGVAQSPRYKIIEKRQSVAFWCNPISGHATLYWYQQILGQGPKLLIQFQNNGVVDDSQLPKDRFSAERLKGVDSTLKIQPAKLEDSAVYLCASSDWRMREGPHEQFFGPGTRLTVL.

V and J are TRBV19 and TRBJ1-2; 7 bases align to TRBD1. V lost 10 bases and J lost 0; bases outside the gene matches: 8. CDR1 is LNHDA, CDR2 SQIVND, per germline (reference sequence). This CDR3 comprises 14 residues. In DNA form, the CDR3 reads TGTGCCACCCGGGACAGATCAGCTAACTATGGCTACACCTTC. This gives the protein CATRDRSANYGYTF.